The 8 T cell receptor beta chains in this list originate from one sample, sequenced in a study of neurological immune-mediated disorders. TCRdb independently ran MiXCR on the 5' RACE reads; one entry per CDR3 protein. Counted here are under 130,000 distinct CDR3 sequences, 9.5% to 14% occurring once; the ten biggest clones make up around 3.3%. Time point of the sample: longitudinal time-point 3. The specimen was PBMCs. The receptor set was obtained from a female donor with HTLV-1-associated myelopathy (HAM/TSP).

The J gene is TRBJ2-7, the V gene TRBV4-1; a weak D match, TRBD2 (5 bases). CDR3 length equals 16 residues. V lost 3 bases to trimming and J lost 2 bases, with 17 bases between them. CDR1 and CDR2 from the germline V gene are MGHRA and YSYEKL. The CDR3 bases are TGCGCCAGCAGCCAGACCGGGATTATCGGGGCCTACGAGCAGTACTTC. This translates into CASSQTGIIGAYEQYF.

This clonotype has at least ten counts. The chain links TRBV20-1 to TRBJ1-1; 7 nucleotides align to TRBD1. The CDR3 loop spans 17 amino acids. The trim removed 1 base at V and 5 bases at J, leaving 16 bases unmatched. The germline V gene encodes CDR1 DFQATT and CDR2 SNEGSKA (reference sequence). The CDR3 DNA reads as TGCAGTGCTAGAGTGGGGGGAAGACGGGGACAGAGAACTGAAGCTTTCTTT. It codes for CSARVGGRRGQRTEAFF.

This clonotype was seen repeatedly, ten times or more. The V gene is TRBV28, the J gene TRBJ1-5; 9 positions match TRBD1. The junction had 13 bases not matched to a gene; V was cut back by 8 bases and J by 5 bases. In germline, CDR1 is MDHEN, CDR2 SYDVKM. The CDR3 is made up of 16 amino acids. Here the CDR3 reads CASRLEPGTGHQPQHF. CDR3 DNA sequence: TGTGCCAGCCGATTAGAACCCGGGACAGGGCATCAGCCCCAGCATTTT.

At least ten counts were recorded for this clonotype. The chain recombines TRBV4-2 with TRBJ2-1, with 10 bases identical to TRBD2. In germline, CDR1 is LGHNA, CDR2 YNFKEQ. The CDR3 runs 16 residues. V was clipped by 0 bases and J by 7 bases; unmatched bases: 6. CDR3 in amino acids: CASSQEERGGMNEQFF. Here the CDR3 DNA reads TGTGCCAGCAGCCAAGAAGAGCGGGGGGGCATGAATGAGCAGTTCTTC.

A note on this clonotype: A much larger clone lies one base from this, so it may be a read error. V gene TRBV28 combines with J gene TRBJ2-7, with D perhaps being TRBD1 or TRBD2 (5 bases each). There are 15 residues in the CDR3. CDR1 and CDR2 (germline): MDHEN, SYDVKM. CDR3 protein: CDSRYPGPGSYEQYF. The CDR3, as DNA: TGTGACAGCCGTTACCCGGGACCGGGATCCTACGAGCAGTACTTC.

This clonotype was observed at least ten times. V and J are TRBV5-1 and TRBJ2-3; D remains ambiguous. The CDR3 covers 15 residues. Trimming took 4 bases from V and 0 from J, leaving 12 bases between them. Germline V lookup: CDR1 SGHRS, CDR2 YFSETQ. The CDR3 DNA is TGCGCCAGCAGCCAGACATCTCAAAGCACAGATACGCAGTATTTT. Amino acids: CASSQTSQSTDTQYF.

This clonotype was detected ten times or more. The genes are TRBV10-3 and TRBJ2-7; D gene uncertain. The V end lost 6 bases, the J end lost 4 bases, and 19 bases lay between the germline ends. There are 15 residues in the CDR3. Germline V CDR1 and CDR2: ENHRY, SYGVKD. The CDR3: CAIRPHLASIYEQYF. CDR3 bases: TGTGCCATCAGACCCCACCTCGCGTCCATTTACGAGCAGTACTTC.

The rearrangement joins TRBV6-5 to TRBJ2-1; D might be TRBD1 (6 bases). From germline, CDR1 is MNHEY and CDR2 SVGAGI. Trimming shortened V by 6 bases and J by 9 bases, and 18 bases separated the two germline ends. The CDR3 has 14 amino acids. The chain's CDR3 is CASSRDNALVEQFF. Written as DNA, the CDR3 is TGTGCCAGCAGCCGGGACAACGCGTTGGTTGAGCAGTTCTTC.